Detailed here is one T cell receptor beta chain. The antigen it recognizes is unknown. No much larger clone is present one base from it, and per-base qualities are unavailable. The sample belongs to a study of TIL therapy for anti-PD-1-resistant metastatic lung cancer (dated by TCRdb to 2020 to 2022). With regard to the full study: Tumors were harvested prior to any PD-1/PD-L1 blockade, after which nivolumab was administered to patients, and lymphodepletion, expanded TIL infusion and IL-2 were given to patients who progressed. A median age of approximately 50 years (range roughly 38-75) and a median tumor PD-L1 proportion score of roughly 5.8% were recorded among enrolled patients. The cohort was predominantly lung adenocarcinoma, with a handful of EGFR-mutant and two ALK-rearranged tumors, and half of patients were current or former smokers. Across the cohort, whole-exome sequencing showed a median non-synonymous tumor mutation burden of about 1.6 mutations per megabase. T cell receptor beta sequencing of tumor and peripheral blood was used to follow clonotypes across the tumor, the expanded TIL product and serial blood samples. Findings and caveats that apply to the study as a whole: The study protocol defined all tumor marker inferences as exploratory. The baseline peripheral repertoire was partially replaced by infused TIL clonotypes, which then decayed over months, and persistence showed no apparent association with response. Generalizability was limited because the cohort was highly selected, with more treatment-naive, never-smoker and oncogene-addicted patients included than is typical.

The intended sense of this specimen's time point label: pre-treatment sample, taken before nivolumab and TIL therapy. Between October 2017 and January 2020, a dual-center phase I trial enrolled adults who had stage 4 NSCLC. The samples were drawn from an open-label, single-arm phase I trial testing tumor-infiltrating lymphocyte therapy combined with nivolumab in advanced non-small cell lung cancer. Blood mononuclear cells from EDTA tubes were separated on a Ficoll gradient and snap-frozen as pellets, and DNA was extracted from the cells using a Qiagen mini-prep kit. TCR beta CDR3 regions were amplified from genomic DNA with the immunoSEQ v3 hsTCRB kit using bias-controlled multiplex PCR. TCR libraries were sequenced on an Illumina NextSeq 500 to around 1.8 million read pairs for survey level or roughly 4.5-6 million for deep level. The study's processing was this. The immunoSEQ Analyzer software assigned V, D and J genes, filtered out non-productive sequences, and reported clonality. Repertoires of infused TIL and blood were compared using productive Simpson clonality and the Morisita overlap index of productive TRB rearrangements. For each clone in blood, the absolute clonotype count was estimated by multiplying the lymphocyte count by the CD3+ fraction and by the clone's productive frequency. In TCRdb, the immuneACCESS table is reduced to in-frame sequences with V and J assigned. These tables do not hold every clone; where another copy was compared, an unresolved V gene accounts for under half, and the others remain unexplained. D and trimming were read from the DNA, whereas the V and J calls and clone size are those reported in that table. The sample table shows approximately 50,000 clones, and 79% are seen once. The biggest ten clones account for approximately 16% of the sample.

The CDR3 has 15 amino acids, counting the end cysteine and phenylalanine. The read is trimmed to its CDR3 DNA, 45 bases read in frame from base 1. According to the germline V gene (reference sequence), CDR1 reads LNHNV and CDR2 reads YYDKDF. V has 4 bases trimmed and J has 7 bases trimmed; junction bases matching no gene number 8. This sample comprised blood, obtained at baseline. The receptor chain draws on TRBV15 and TRBJ2-2, and TRBD1 matches 8 of the central bases. This receptor was identified in a man between 65 and 85 years old with non-small cell lung cancer. For the CDR3, the sequence is CATSTRQGIGGELFF. The nucleotide sequence is given as TGTGCCACCAGCACAAGACAGGGGATTGGCGGGGAGCTGTTTTTT.